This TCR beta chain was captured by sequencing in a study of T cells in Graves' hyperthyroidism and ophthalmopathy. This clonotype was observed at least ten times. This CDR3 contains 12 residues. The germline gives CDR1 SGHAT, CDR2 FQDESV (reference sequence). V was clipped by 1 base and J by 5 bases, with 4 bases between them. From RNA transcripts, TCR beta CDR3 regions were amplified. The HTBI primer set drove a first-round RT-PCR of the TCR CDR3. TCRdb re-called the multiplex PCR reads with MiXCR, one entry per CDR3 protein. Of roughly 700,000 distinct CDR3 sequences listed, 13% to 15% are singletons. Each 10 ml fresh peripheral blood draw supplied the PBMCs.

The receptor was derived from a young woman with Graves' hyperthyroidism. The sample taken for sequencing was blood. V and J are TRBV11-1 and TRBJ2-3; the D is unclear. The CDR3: CASSLDIDTQYF. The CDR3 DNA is TGTGCCAGCAGCTTAGATATAGATACGCAGTATTTT.